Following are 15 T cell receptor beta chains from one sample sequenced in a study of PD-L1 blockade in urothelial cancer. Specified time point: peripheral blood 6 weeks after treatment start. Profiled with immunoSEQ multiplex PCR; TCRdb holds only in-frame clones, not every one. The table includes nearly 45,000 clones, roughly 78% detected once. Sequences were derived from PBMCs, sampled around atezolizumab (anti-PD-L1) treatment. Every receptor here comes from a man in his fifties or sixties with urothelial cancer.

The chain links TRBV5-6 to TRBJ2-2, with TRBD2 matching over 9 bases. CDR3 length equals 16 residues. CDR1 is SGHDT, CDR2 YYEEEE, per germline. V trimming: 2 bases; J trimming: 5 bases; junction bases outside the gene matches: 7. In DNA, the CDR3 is TGTGCCAGCAGCTTACCGAGACTAGCGGTAACCGGGGAGCTGTTTTTT. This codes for CASSLPRLAVTGELFF.

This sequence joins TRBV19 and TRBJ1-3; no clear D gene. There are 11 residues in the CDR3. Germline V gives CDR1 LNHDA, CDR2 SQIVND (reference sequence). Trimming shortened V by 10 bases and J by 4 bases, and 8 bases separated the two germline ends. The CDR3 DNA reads TGTGCCAACCCTCGGGGAAACACCATATATTTT. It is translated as CANPRGNTIYF.

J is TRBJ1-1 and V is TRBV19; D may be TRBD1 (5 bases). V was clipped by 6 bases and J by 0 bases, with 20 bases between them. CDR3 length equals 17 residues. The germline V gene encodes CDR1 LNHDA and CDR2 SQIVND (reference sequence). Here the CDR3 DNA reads TGTGCCAGTAGGGGCCAGGGAGGCCTCCCTATGAACACTGAAGCTTTCTTT. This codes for CASRGQGGLPMNTEAFF. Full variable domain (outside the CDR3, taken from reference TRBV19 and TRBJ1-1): DGGITQSPKYLFRKEGQNVTLSCEQNLNHDAMYWYRQDPGQGLRLIYYSQIVNDFQKGDIAEGYSVSREKKESFPLTVTSAQKNPTAFYLCASRGQGGLPMNTEAFFGQGTRLTVV.

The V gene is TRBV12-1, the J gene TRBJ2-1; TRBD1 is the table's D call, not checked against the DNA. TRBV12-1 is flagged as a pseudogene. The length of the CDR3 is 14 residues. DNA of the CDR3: TGTGCCAGCAGTCCAGGGGAAACCTACAATGAGCAGTTCTTC. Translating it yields CASSPGETYNEQFF.

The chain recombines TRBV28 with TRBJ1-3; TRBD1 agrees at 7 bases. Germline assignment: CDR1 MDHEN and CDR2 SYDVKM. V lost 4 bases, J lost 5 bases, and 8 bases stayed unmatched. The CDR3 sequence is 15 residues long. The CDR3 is CASSSRQGIRNTIYF. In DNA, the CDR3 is TGTGCCAGCAGTTCCCGACAGGGTATTAGAAACACCATATATTTT. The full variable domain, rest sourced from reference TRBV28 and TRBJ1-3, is DVKVTQSSRYLVKRTGEKVFLECVQDMDHENMFWYRQDPGLGLRLIYFSYDVKMKEKGDIPEGYSVSREKKERFSLILESASTNQTSMYLCASSSRQGIRNTIYFGEGSWLTVV.

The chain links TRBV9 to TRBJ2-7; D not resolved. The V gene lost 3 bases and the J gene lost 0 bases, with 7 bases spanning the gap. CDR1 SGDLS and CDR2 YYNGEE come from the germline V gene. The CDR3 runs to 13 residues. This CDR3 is CASSAGSSYEQYF. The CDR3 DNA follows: TGTGCCAGCAGCGCGGGTAGCTCCTACGAGCAGTACTTC.

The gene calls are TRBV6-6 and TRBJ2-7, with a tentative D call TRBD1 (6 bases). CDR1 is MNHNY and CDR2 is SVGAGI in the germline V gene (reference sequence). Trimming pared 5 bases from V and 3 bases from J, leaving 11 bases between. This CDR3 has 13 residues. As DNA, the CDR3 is TGTGCCAGCAGTAAAACAGGGAACTACGAGCAGTACTTC. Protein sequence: CASSKTGNYEQYF.

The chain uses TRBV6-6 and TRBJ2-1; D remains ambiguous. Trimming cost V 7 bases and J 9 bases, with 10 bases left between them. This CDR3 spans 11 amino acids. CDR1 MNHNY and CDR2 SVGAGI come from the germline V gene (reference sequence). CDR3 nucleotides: TGTGCCAGCATACTTGCTGGTGAGCAGTTCTTC. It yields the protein CASILAGEQFF.

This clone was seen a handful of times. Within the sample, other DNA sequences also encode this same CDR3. In DNA form, the CDR3 reads TGTGCCAGCAGTTCGCTCAGGGGGTCTGGAAACACCATATATTTT. This codes for CASSSLRGSGNTIYF. The chain uses TRBV6-5 and TRBJ1-3; 7 bases are a match to TRBD1. CDR3 length: 15 residues. Germline V gene data show CDR1 as MNHEY and CDR2 as SVGAGI. The V segment lost 4 bases and the J segment 1 base; nucleotides outside the gene matches: 4.

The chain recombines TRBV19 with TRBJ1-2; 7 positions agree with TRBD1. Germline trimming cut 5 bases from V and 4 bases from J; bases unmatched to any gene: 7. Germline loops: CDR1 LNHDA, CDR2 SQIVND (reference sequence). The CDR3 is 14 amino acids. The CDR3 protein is CASSPWDSTYGYTF. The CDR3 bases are TGTGCCAGTAGTCCTTGGGACAGCACCTATGGCTACACCTTC. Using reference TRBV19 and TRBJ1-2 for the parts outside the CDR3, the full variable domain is DGGITQSPKYLFRKEGQNVTLSCEQNLNHDAMYWYRQDPGQGLRLIYYSQIVNDFQKGDIAEGYSVSREKKESFPLTVTSAQKNPTAFYLCASSPWDSTYGYTFGSGTRLTVV.

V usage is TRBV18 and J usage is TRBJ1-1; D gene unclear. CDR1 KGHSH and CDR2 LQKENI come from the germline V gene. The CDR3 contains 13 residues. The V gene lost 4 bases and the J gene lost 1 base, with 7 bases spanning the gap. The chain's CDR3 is CASSQSQNTEAFF. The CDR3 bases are TGTGCCAGCTCACAGAGTCAGAACACTGAAGCTTTCTTT.

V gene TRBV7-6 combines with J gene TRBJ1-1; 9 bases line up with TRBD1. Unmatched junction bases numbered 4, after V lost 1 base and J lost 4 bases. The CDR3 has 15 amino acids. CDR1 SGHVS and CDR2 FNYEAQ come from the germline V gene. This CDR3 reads CASSLGTGVSTEAFF. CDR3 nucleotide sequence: TGTGCCAGCAGCTTAGGGACAGGGGTGAGCACTGAAGCTTTCTTT.

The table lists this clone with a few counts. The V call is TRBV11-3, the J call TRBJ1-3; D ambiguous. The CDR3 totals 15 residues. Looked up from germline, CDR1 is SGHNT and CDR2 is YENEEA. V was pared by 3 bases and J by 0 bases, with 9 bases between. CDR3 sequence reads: CASSLGTNSGNTIYF. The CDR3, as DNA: TGTGCCAGCAGCTTGGGCACAAACTCTGGAAACACCATATATTTT.

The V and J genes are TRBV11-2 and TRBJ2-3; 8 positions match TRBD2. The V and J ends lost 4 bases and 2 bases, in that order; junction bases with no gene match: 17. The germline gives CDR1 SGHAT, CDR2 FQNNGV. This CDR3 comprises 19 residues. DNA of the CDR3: TGTGCCAGCAGCTCTAATGCGCTGGCTAGCGGGCGATACACAGATACGCAGTATTTT. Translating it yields CASSSNALASGRYTDTQYF.

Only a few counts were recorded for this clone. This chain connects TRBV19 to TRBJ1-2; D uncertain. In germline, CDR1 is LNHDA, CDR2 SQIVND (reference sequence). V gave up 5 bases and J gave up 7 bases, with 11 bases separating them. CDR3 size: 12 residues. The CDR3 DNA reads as TGTGCCAGTAGTTCCTCAGTCTTTGGCTACACCTTC. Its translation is CASSSSVFGYTF.